Listed here are 5 T cell receptor beta chains from one sample, sequenced in a study of blood T cell repertoires in COVID-19. The method was immunoSEQ multiplex PCR; TCRdb's version includes in-frame clones alone and lacks a portion of them. Of some 320,000 clones listed, over 85% are singletons. The sequenced sample was PBMCs or T cells enriched from blood (not recorded which). These receptors came from a man aged 55 to 70 who had recovered from COVID-19.

V and J are TRBV6-4 and TRBJ2-1, with 7 bases lining up with TRBD2. Per the germline V gene, CDR1 is MRHNA and CDR2 is SNTAGT. V lost 6 bases, J lost 7 bases, and 9 bases stayed unmatched. The CDR3 consists of 14 residues. The CDR3 DNA sequence: TGTGCCAGCAGCCCCGACGGACTAGGGAATGAGCAGTTCTTC. Its translation: CASSPDGLGNEQFF.

The gene calls are TRBV7-9 and TRBJ2-2, with TRBD2 as a possible D gene (5 bases). This CDR3 is built from 15 residues. From germline, CDR1 is SEHNR and CDR2 FQNEAQ (reference sequence). V lost 1 base, J lost 7 bases, and 13 bases lay in between. The CDR3 nucleotides are TGTGCCAGCAGCTTAGGACAAGGCGGGCGCGGGGAGCTGTTTTTT. This codes for CASSLGQGGRGELFF.

Only a few counts were recorded for this clone. The V and J genes are TRBV13 and TRBJ1-2; TRBD1 agrees at 7 bases. This CDR3 contains 14 residues. From germline, CDR1 is PRHDT and CDR2 FYEKMQ (reference sequence). After removal of 6 bases from V and 7 bases from J, the junction contained 11 bases not matched to a gene. The CDR3 DNA reads TGTGCCAGCAGGGTGACAGGGCAAGCGGCTGGCTACACCTTC. Residues: CASRVTGQAAGYTF.

The chain couples TRBV15 to TRBJ1-5; no clear D. CDR3 length: 17 residues. V was clipped by 0 bases and J by 1 base, with 13 bases between them. Germline CDR1 is LNHNV and CDR2 is YYDKDF (reference sequence). The CDR3 loop is CATSRDLGRGSNQPQHF. The CDR3 DNA follows: TGTGCCACCAGCAGAGATCTAGGTCGTGGCAGCAATCAGCCCCAGCATTTT.

V gene TRBV27 combines with J gene TRBJ2-6; no reliable D call. The CDR3 runs 15 residues. Trimming shortened V by 6 bases and J by 4 bases, and 13 bases separated the two germline ends. Germline V gene data show CDR1 as MNHEY and CDR2 as SMNVEV (reference sequence). As DNA, the CDR3 is TGTGCCAGCAGACCTGACTTATCCGGGGCCAACGTCCTGACTTTC. As protein: CASRPDLSGANVLTF. The variable domain in full, completed from reference TRBV27 and TRBJ2-6, reads EAQVTQNPRYLITVTGKKLTVTCSQNMNHEYMSWYRQDPGLGLRQIYYSMNVEVTDKGDVPEGYKVSRKEKRNFPLILESPSPNQTSLYFCASRPDLSGANVLTFGAGSRLTVL.